The TCR beta chain under discussion was sequenced for a study of T cell repertoires in cytomegalovirus infection. Findings and caveats of the study: Identification of carriers of CMV plus the relevant HLA was performed using cumulative public TCR beta family frequency.

CDR3 length equals 13 residues. Germline V gives CDR1 SQVTM, CDR2 ANQGSEA. Trimming removed 7 bases from V and 3 bases from J, with 15 bases in between. Remarks on this clonotype: As yet, its antigen is unknown.

TCRdb itself ran the reads through MiXCR, one entry per CDR3 protein. The sample has fewer than 700,000 distinct CDR3 sequences; 24% are singletons. Sequencing input: CD8+ T cells from PBMCs. This TCR was recovered from a human donor in good health (CMV status not recorded). Some clones in this sample may be carry-over from other donors' samples. This rearrangement joins TRBV29-1 to TRBJ1-2; D might be TRBD1 (5 bases). Here the CDR3 reads CSAEVGDYYGYTF. As DNA, the CDR3 is TGCAGCGCCGAGGTGGGGGATTACTATGGCTACACCTTC. The full variable domain, with the rest looked up from reference TRBV29-1 and TRBJ1-2, is SAVISQKPSRDICQRGTSLTIQCQVDSQVTMMFWYRQQPGQSLTLIATANQGSEATYESGFVIDKFPISRPNLTFSTLTVSNMSPEDSSIYLCSAEVGDYYGYTFGSGTRLTVV.